This TCR beta chain was sequenced during a study of beta chain features in type 1 diabetes. Study-level background: The study examined about 110,000,000 sorted cells across all samples. Study conclusions and caveats: Reads derived from cDNA could over-represent cells showing high TCR expression. For Type 1 diabetes patients, all four CD4+ subsets carried TCRB CDR3s that were moderately but significantly shorter. PCR might preferentially amplify shorter templates, equally in patients and controls.

The length of the CDR3 is 13 residues. Germline V gene data show CDR1 as LNHNV and CDR2 as YYDKDF (reference sequence). V dropped 3 bases and J dropped 8; count of bases not matched to a gene: 5. The investigators reverse transcribed all of the isolated RNA, so they sequenced expressed TCRB transcripts. Assay used: immunoSEQ multiplex PCR; TCRdb lists only in-frame clones, some missing. This table has more than 100,000 clones, approximately 10% appearing once. In the case of this clone: Its antigen is as yet unknown.

The sequencing sample was made of central memory CD4+ T cells from blood. V gene TRBV15 combines with J gene TRBJ1-2; TRBD1 matches at 8 bases. The clonotype originates from a man aged 25 to 45 with type 1 diabetes. The CDR3 spells CATSRTGDPGYTF. For the CDR3, the DNA is TGTGCCACCAGCAGGACAGGGGACCCCGGCTACACCTTC.